The subject of this entry is one T cell receptor beta chain. Its specificity is not known. A J-beta primer mix and a sample-barcoded 5' primer were used in a second PCR of about 7 to 12 cycles. One entry per CDR3 protein results from TCRdb running MiXCR on the 5' RACE reads. Among 380,000 or so distinct CDR3 sequences listed, approximately 47% were seen once. The germline V gene has CDR1 MNHEY and CDR2 SVGAGI. The CDR3 has 14 residues. The record originates from a study of blood T cells in healthy people across ages. Study-level points and caveats: Higher naive T cell percentage went strongly together with higher TCR beta diversity. As age increased, TCR beta diversity per million T cells fell in a roughly linear fashion.

Sequenced: blood. V and J are TRBV6-5 and TRBJ2-4, with D perhaps matching TRBD1 (8 bases). The DNA matches TRBJ2-7 better at its end, which makes the J call doubtful. This clonotype originated in a man aged 55 to 70 in good health. As DNA, the CDR3 is TGTGCCAGCAGTCTCAAAACAGGGGGGGGCGAGCAGTACTTC. Protein sequence: CASSLKTGGGEQYF.